This note documents a single TCR beta chain sequence. Germline CDR1 and CDR2: MNHEY and SMNVEV (reference sequence). The CDR3 sequence is 13 residues long. Trimming took 6 bases from V and 4 from J; bases not matched to a gene: 3. This entry belongs to a study of cytomegalovirus exposure and HLA in healthy donors. The overall study: Ancestry clustering placed around four fifths of around 400 genotyped donors in the Caucasian-associated cluster.

Among the donors, all were healthy bone marrow donors. Use of 60 Vbeta and 13 Jbeta primers characterized the PCR. Data came from immunoSEQ multiplex PCR; TCRdb stores just in-frame clones and leaves some out. Of roughly 100,000 clones in the sample, 60% to 80% are singletons; the top ten hold over 13%. This chain joins TRBV27 and TRBJ1-5, with TRBD1 matching over 7 bases. The receptor was derived from a woman aged 45-59 years in good health and CMV-seropositive. Specimen: PBMCs. This CDR3 reads CASSQQGNQPQHF. CDR3 in DNA: TGTGCCAGCAGCCAACAGGGGAATCAGCCCCAGCATTTT.